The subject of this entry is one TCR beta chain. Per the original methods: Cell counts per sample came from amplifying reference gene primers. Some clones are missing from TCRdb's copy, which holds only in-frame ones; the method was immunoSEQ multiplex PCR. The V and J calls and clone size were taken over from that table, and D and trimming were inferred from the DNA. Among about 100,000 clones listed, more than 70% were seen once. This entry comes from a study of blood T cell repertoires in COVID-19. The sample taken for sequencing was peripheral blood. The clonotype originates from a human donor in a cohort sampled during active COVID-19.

The CDR3 region is CASSHGGRHEQYF. CDR3 nucleotide sequence: TGTGCCAGCTCTCACGGGGGTAGACACGAGCAGTACTTC. The chain is built from TRBV21-1 and TRBJ2-7; the table's D gene call, TRBD2, was not cross checked with the DNA. TRBV21-1 is recorded as a pseudogene. This CDR3 spans 13 amino acids.